This T cell receptor beta chain was captured in a study of CD8+ T cells in alopecia areata. Study-wide background: Oral tofacitinib, 5 to 10 mg twice daily, was given in an open-label trial. Study conclusions and caveats: Patients shared TCRs less clearly than mice did, possibly owing to HLA. Lesional scalp displayed greater clonality than normal scalp, most notably in alopecia totalis/universalis.

Worth noting for this clone: What it binds is not known.

Reverse transcribed after extraction, RNA yielded cDNA as the sequencing template. Libraries were prepared by immunoSEQ multiplex PCR; TCRdb keeps only in-frame clonotypes and omits some of them. The sample includes fewer than 150,000 clones, about 54% of them seen just once. Specified treatment: oral pan-JAK inhibitor, 5-10 mg twice daily. Peripheral blood samples and lesional scalp punch biopsies were obtained from alopecia areata patients. The germline CDR1 and CDR2 sequences are MNHEY and SVGAGI. V shed 6 bases and J shed 6 bases, with 10 bases lying between them. This CDR3 region has 12 residues.

The chain employs TRBV6-5 and TRBJ2-3; D ambiguous. The source was CD8+ T cells sorted from blood, collected at week 4, from a patient treated with tofacitinib. This clonotype was sampled from a human donor with alopecia areata. The CDR3 protein is CASSLSGDTQYF. The CDR3 bases are TGTGCCAGCAGCCTTAGTGGGGATACGCAGTATTTT.